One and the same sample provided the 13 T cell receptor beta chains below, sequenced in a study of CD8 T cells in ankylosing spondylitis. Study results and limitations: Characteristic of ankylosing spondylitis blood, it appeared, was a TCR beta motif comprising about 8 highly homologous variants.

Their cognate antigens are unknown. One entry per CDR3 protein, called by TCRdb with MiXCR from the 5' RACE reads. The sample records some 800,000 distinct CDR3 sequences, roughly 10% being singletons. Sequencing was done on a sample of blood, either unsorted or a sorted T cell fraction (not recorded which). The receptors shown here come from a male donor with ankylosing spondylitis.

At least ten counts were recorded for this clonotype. This chain's CDR3 is CSASGAARDYGYTF. CDR3 DNA: TGCAGTGCTAGTGGAGCCGCCCGGGACTATGGCTACACCTTC. This chain uses TRBV20-1 with TRBJ1-2, with no clear D. The CDR3 is 14 residues long. V lost 3 bases and J 3 bases, leaving 14 bases between the germline ends. Germline CDR1 reads DFQATT; CDR2 reads SNEGSKA (reference sequence).

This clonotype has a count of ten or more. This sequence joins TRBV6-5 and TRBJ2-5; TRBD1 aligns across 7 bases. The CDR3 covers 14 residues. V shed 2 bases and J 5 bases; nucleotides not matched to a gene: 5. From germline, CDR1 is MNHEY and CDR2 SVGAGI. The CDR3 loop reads CASSYRDRGETQYF. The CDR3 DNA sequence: TGTGCCAGCAGTTACCGGGACAGAGGGGAGACCCAGTACTTC.

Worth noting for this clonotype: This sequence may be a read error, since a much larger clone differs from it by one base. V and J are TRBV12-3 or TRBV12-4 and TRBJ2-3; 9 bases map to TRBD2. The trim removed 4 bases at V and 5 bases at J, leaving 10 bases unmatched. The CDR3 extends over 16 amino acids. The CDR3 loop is CASSSRVAGDLDTQYF. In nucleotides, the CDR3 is TGTGCCAGCAGTTCCCGGGTAGCGGGAGATCTAGATACGCAGTATTTT.

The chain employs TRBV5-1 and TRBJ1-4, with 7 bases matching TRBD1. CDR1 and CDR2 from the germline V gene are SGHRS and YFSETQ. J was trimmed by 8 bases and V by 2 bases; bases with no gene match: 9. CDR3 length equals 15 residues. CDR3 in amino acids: CASSLTGVSGEKLFF. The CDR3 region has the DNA TGCGCCAGCAGCTTAACAGGGGTCTCCGGCGAAAAACTGTTTTTT.

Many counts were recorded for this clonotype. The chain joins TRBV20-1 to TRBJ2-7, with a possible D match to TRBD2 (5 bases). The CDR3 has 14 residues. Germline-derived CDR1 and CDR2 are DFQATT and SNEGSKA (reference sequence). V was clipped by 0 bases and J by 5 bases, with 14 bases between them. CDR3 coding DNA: TGCAGTGCTAGAGATCTGACGCTGCGGGACGAGCAGTACTTC. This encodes CSARDLTLRDEQYF.

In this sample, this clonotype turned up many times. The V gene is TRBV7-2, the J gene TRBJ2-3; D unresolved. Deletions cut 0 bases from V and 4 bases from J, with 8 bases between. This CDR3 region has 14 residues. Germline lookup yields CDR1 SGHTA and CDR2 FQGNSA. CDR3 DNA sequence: TGTGCCAGCAGCTTAGCGCAGGTCGCAGATACGCAGTATTTT. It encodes CASSLAQVADTQYF.

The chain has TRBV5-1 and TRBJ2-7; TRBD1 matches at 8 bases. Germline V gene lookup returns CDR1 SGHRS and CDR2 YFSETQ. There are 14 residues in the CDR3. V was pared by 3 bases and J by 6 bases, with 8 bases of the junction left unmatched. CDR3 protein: CASSSRQGIGEQYF. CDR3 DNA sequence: TGCGCCAGCAGCTCCAGACAGGGGATTGGCGAGCAGTACTTC.

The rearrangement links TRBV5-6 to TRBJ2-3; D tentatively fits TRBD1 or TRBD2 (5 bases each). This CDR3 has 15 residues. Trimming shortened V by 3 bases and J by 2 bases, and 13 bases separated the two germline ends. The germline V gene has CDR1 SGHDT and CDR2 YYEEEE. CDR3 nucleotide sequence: TGTGCCAGCAGCTCGGTTTGGGGGATCACAGATACGCAGTATTTT. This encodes CASSSVWGITDTQYF.

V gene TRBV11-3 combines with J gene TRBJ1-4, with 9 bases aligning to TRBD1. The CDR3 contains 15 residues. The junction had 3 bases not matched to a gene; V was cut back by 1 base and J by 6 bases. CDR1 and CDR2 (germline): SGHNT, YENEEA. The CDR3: CASSLGDRADEKLFF. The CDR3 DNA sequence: TGTGCCAGCAGCTTAGGGGACAGGGCTGATGAAAAACTGTTTTTT.

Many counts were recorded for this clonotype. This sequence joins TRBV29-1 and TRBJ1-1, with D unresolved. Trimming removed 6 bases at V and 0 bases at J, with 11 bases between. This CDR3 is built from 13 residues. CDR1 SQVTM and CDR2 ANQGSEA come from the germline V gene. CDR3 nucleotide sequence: TGCAGCGTACGACAAGGGATGAACACTGAAGCTTTCTTT. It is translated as CSVRQGMNTEAFF.

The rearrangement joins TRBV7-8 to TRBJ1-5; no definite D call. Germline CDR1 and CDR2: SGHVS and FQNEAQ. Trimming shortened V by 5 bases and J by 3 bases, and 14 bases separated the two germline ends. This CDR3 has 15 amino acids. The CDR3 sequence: CASSLQESFNQPQHF. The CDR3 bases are TGTGCCAGCAGCCTCCAGGAATCCTTCAATCAGCCCCAGCATTTT.

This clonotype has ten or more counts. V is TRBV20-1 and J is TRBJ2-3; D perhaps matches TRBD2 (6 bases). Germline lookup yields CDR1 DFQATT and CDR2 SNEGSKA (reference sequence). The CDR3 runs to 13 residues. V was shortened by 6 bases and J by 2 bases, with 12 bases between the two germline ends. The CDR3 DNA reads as TGCAGTGCCCTGGGACTTCTCACAGATACGCAGTATTTT. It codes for CSALGLLTDTQYF.

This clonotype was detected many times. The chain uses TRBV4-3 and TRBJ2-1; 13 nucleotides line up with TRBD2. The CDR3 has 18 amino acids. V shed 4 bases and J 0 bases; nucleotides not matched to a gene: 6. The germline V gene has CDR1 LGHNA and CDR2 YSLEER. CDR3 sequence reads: CASSRLAGGLSSYNEQFF. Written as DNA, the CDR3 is TGCGCCAGCAGCCGACTAGCGGGGGGCCTCAGCTCCTACAATGAGCAGTTCTTC.